This is a list of T cell receptor beta chains from one sample in a study of blood T cell repertoires in COVID-19. The table came from immunoSEQ multiplex PCR; TCRdb's copy has only in-frame clones and leaves some out. The repertoire includes under 200,000 clones, about 88% of them detected once, and under 6.5% sits in the top ten. Sequencing was performed on peripheral blood. These receptors originate from a woman aged 50 to 60 with COVID-19, enrolled during active disease. Each CDR3 is given with its conserved first and last residue. A D gene is named only where the DNA matches it firmly. Not all rows give a size; the values are once, few, many and, for expanded clones, a class.

CDR3 length,clone size,J gene,D gene,V gene,CDR3 protein,CDR3 DNA
16,-,TRBJ1-6,-,TRBV18,CASSPIPGSYNSPLHF,TGTGCCAGCTCACCTATTCCGGGGTCCTATAATTCACCCCTCCACTTT
14,-,TRBJ1-4,-,TRBV11-3,CASSSDRRGEKLFF,TGTGCCAGCAGCTCAGACAGGAGGGGTGAAAAACTGTTTTTT
15,-,TRBJ2-7,TRBD1,TRBV6-5,CASSFGTGGNYEQYF,TGTGCCAGCAGTTTCGGGACAGGGGGCAACTACGAGCAGTACTTC
16,-,TRBJ2-6,TRBD1,TRBV7-7,CASSRGTGVGANVLTF,TGTGCCAGCAGCCGCGGGACAGGGGTTGGGGCCAACGTCCTGACTTTC
15,-,TRBJ2-6,-,TRBV30,CAWSVAPYGANVLTF,TGTGCCTGGAGTGTAGCCCCCTATGGGGCCAACGTCCTGACTTTC
14,-,TRBJ1-2,TRBD1,TRBV27,CASRAGQADYGYTF,TGTGCCAGCAGGGCCGGACAGGCGGACTATGGCTACACCTTC
15,-,TRBJ1-2,-,TRBV14,CASSQGKGAVYGYTF,TGTGCCAGCAGCCAAGGAAAAGGGGCTGTCTATGGCTACACCTTC
21,-,TRBJ2-3,TRBD2,TRBV3-1/TRBV3-2,CASSQEIPGTSGGAVPDTQYF,TGTGCCAGCAGCCAAGAGATACCCGGGACTAGCGGGGGGGCCGTGCCAGATACGCAGTATTTT
15,-,TRBJ1-6,-,TRBV2,CASHTGPGYNSPLHF,TGTGCCAGTCATACAGGGCCGGGCTATAATTCACCCCTCCACTTT
14,-,TRBJ2-1,-,TRBV7-8,CASSLKRTWNEQFF,TGTGCCAGCAGCCTAAAAAGGACATGGAATGAGCAGTTCTTC
14,-,TRBJ1-6,-,TRBV6-5,CASTEGINNSPLHF,TGTGCCAGCACGGAGGGGATCAATAATTCACCCCTCCACTTT
13,-,TRBJ1-2,TRBD1,TRBV19,CASSGEQGYGYTF,TGTGCCAGTAGTGGGGAACAGGGGTATGGCTACACCTTC
14,-,TRBJ2-7,TRBD1,TRBV4-1,CASSQPGQGYEQYF,TGCGCCAGCAGCCAACCAGGACAGGGCTACGAGCAGTACTTC
16,-,TRBJ2-7,TRBD1,TRBV5-1,CASSPVPDRVRGEQYF,TGCGCCAGCAGCCCGGTTCCGGACAGGGTTAGAGGCGAGCAGTACTTC
12,-,TRBJ1-6,-,TRBV12-3/TRBV12-4,CASTSQGGPLHF,TGTGCCAGCACCTCACAGGGAGGGCCCCTCCACTTT
14,-,TRBJ2-3,-,TRBV29-1,CSALPELITDTQYF,TGCAGCGCCCTGCCGGAGCTAATCACAGATACGCAGTATTTT
13,-,TRBJ1-2,-,TRBV7-2,CASSLTRQDGYTF,TGTGCCAGCAGCTTAACAAGACAGGATGGCTACACCTTC
15,-,TRBJ2-1,TRBD2,TRBV19,CASRKRGNTYNEQFF,TGTGCCAGTAGGAAGCGGGGGAACACCTACAATGAGCAGTTCTTC
12,-,TRBJ1-1,-,TRBV29-1,CSVQGMGTEAFF,TGCAGCGTACAGGGCATGGGGACTGAAGCTTTCTTT
14,few,TRBJ2-7,-,TRBV30,CAWSKVEKTYEQYF,TGTGCCTGGAGTAAAGTAGAAAAGACCTACGAGCAGTACTTC
16,-,TRBJ1-4,TRBD1,TRBV5-1,CASSPGTGAGNEKLFF,TGCGCCAGCAGTCCCGGGACAGGGGCCGGTAATGAAAAACTGTTTTTT
13,-,TRBJ2-1,-,TRBV12-3/TRBV12-4,CASRDTAYNEQFF,TGTGCCAGCAGGGACACGGCCTACAATGAGCAGTTCTTC
14,-,TRBJ1-4,-,TRBV25-1,CASSESVGGGKLFF,TGTGCCAGCAGTGAATCCGTCGGGGGGGGGAAACTGTTTTTT
17,-,TRBJ2-4,TRBD2,TRBV4-2,CASSQELAGGVQNIQYF,TGTGCCAGCAGCCAAGAACTAGCGGGGGGGGTCCAAAACATTCAGTACTTC
14,-,TRBJ1-4,TRBD1,TRBV5-4,CASSPDRGYEKLFF,TGTGCCAGCAGCCCCGACAGGGGTTATGAAAAACTGTTTTTT
17,-,TRBJ2-3,-,TRBV27,CASSLLGGAVLSDTQYF,TGTGCCAGCAGTTTACTTGGGGGGGCCGTTTTATCAGATACGCAGTATTTT
15,-,TRBJ2-1,-,TRBV4-2,CASSQVGAHYNEQFF,TGTGCCAGCAGCCAAGTGGGGGCCCACTACAATGAGCAGTTCTTC
13,-,TRBJ2-7,TRBD1,TRBV6-6,CASSSPGGYEQYF,TGTGCCAGCAGTTCCCCAGGGGGCTACGAGCAGTACTTC
13,few,TRBJ1-2,TRBD1,TRBV3-1/TRBV3-2,CASSQGQGVGYTF,TGTGCCAGCAGCCAAGGACAGGGGGTTGGCTACACCTTC
15,-,TRBJ1-4,-,TRBV5-8,CASSDWSATNEKLFF,TGTGCCAGCAGTGATTGGTCAGCAACTAATGAAAAACTGTTTTTT
15,-,TRBJ1-3,-,TRBV7-6,CASSNGTASGNTIYF,TGTGCCAGCAGTAACGGGACTGCCTCTGGAAACACCATATATTTT
13,-,TRBJ2-3,TRBD2,TRBV9,CASSTGTNPTQYF,TGTGCCAGCAGCACCGGGACTAACCCTACGCAGTATTTT
18,-,TRBJ2-3,TRBD2,TRBV6-2/TRBV6-3,CASSYGLAGGPSTDTQYF,TGTGCCAGCAGTTACGGACTAGCGGGGGGACCAAGCACAGATACGCAGTATTTT
14,-,TRBJ1-4,-,TRBV6-6,CASSYSRQNEKLFF,TGTGCCAGCAGTTACTCGAGACAGAATGAAAAACTGTTTTTT
15,-,TRBJ2-7,TRBD1,TRBV4-2,CASSLSWTGAYEQYF,TGTGCCAGCAGCCTTTCCTGGACAGGGGCCTACGAGCAGTACTTC
14,-,TRBJ1-1,-,TRBV5-1,CASSSTALRTEAFF,TGCGCCAGCAGCTCGACTGCTCTGCGGACTGAAGCTTTCTTT
15,-,TRBJ1-4,-,TRBV10-3,CAISPDRAGNEKLFF,TGTGCCATCAGTCCTGACCGGGCGGGGAATGAAAAACTGTTTTTT
14,once,TRBJ1-4,-,TRBV29-1,CSARDHATNEKLFF,TGCAGCGCCCGGGATCACGCAACTAATGAAAAACTGTTTTTT
13,few,TRBJ1-1,TRBD1,TRBV3-1/TRBV3-2,CASSLQGGTEAFF,TGTGCCAGCAGCCTGCAGGGGGGCACTGAAGCTTTCTTT
14,-,TRBJ1-4,-,TRBV30,CAWNTQATNEKLFF,TGTGCCTGGAATACTCAGGCAACTAATGAAAAACTGTTTTTT